This T cell receptor (beta chain) comes out of a study of PD-1 blockade in mismatch repair-deficient tumors (dated by TCRdb to the late 2010s). Study-wide context: Between late 2013 and 2016, the trial enrolled roughly 86 consecutive patients with around 11 types of mismatch repair-deficient cancer, all of whom had received prior treatment and were progressing. Tumor-associated T cell clones were tracked in the peripheral blood of patients responding to PD-1 blockade by deep sequencing of TCR CDR3 regions.

Mismatch repair deficiency was established in every enrolled patient by polymerase chain reaction or immunohistochemistry. TCR sequencing was carried out for three patients who responded to pembrolizumab therapy. In the phase II trial, pembrolizumab PD-1 blockade was tested prospectively in advanced mismatch repair-deficient cancers, no matter which tissue of origin the cancers came from. Serial peripheral blood T cell samples were collected before and at multiple times after starting PD-1 blockade. Blood sampling times were expressed in weeks after the first pembrolizumab dose. Libraries were constructed by the immunoSEQ multiplex PCR assay. The table comes from immuneACCESS by way of TCRdb, which keeps in-frame sequences with V and J called. Part of the clones is missing from these tables; in studies checked, under half for an unresolved V gene and the rest for unknown reasons. This sample holds some 120,000 clones; approximately 80% were observed only once. The ten largest account for approximately 4.7% of the sample.

The germline V gene (reference sequence) specifies GTSNPN as CDR1 and SVGIG as CDR2. The CDR3 measures 13 amino acids from cysteine to phenylalanine. Only CDR3 DNA is held: 39 bases, read in frame from base 1. V is cut by 3 bases and J by 0 bases, and the space between the germline ends is 9 bases. Summary of the overall study and its limitations: Clones residing in the tumor, which were often undetectable in blood before treatment, expanded quickly after pembrolizumab and then contracted, generally before radiologic responses.

On this clone: The antigen it binds to is not known. Base qualities are not provided; no much larger clone lies one nucleotide away.

Specimen: peripheral blood, collected roughly 60 weeks after starting pembrolizumab. The clonotype originates from an adult with mismatch repair-deficient cancer. The V and J genes are TRBV30 and TRBJ2-7; the best D guess is TRBD1, with 6 bases matching. In nucleotide form, the sequence is TGTGCCTGGAGGAACAGGGACTCCTACGAGCAGTACTTC. This yields the protein CAWRNRDSYEQYF. The CDR3, completed at both ends by the reference TRBV30 and TRBJ2-7 genes, gives the full variable domain SQTIHQWPATLVQPVGSPLSLECTVEGTSNPNLYWYRQAAGRGLQLLFYSVGIGQISSEVPQNLSASRPQDRQFILSSKKLLLSDSGFYLCAWRNRDSYEQYFGPGTRLTVT.